This is a list of T cell receptor beta chains from one sample in a study of blood T cell repertoires in COVID-19. TCRdb keeps only in-frame clones here, not all; method: immunoSEQ multiplex PCR. The sample lists 130,000 to 150,000 clones, about 90% occurring once. Material: peripheral blood. The receptors stem from a human donor in a cohort sampled during active COVID-19. Both conserved end residues are part of each CDR3. D genes are given only for firm matches. A clone size is listed for some rows: how often the clone was seen (once, few, many), or a class if it is expanded.

CDR3 DNA: TGTGCCAGCAGTGAATTCGTCGCGACAGGGAGGAATGAGCAGTTCTTC
CDR3 protein: CASSEFVATGRNEQFF
J gene: TRBJ2-1
D gene: .
V gene: TRBV25-1
clone size: .

CDR3 DNA: TGTGCCAGCATTCCAGGGTTAGGGTATGGCTACACCTTC
CDR3 protein: CASIPGLGYGYTF
J gene: TRBJ1-2
D gene: .
V gene: TRBV12-3/TRBV12-4
clone size: .

CDR3 DNA: TGTGCCAGCAGCCTACGGGACACTGAAGCTTTCTTT
CDR3 protein: CASSLRDTEAFF
J gene: TRBJ1-1
D gene: .
V gene: TRBV7-2
clone size: few

CDR3 DNA: TGTGCCAGCAGTTTTGATGGACAGCCCGGGGAAAAACTGTTTTTT
CDR3 protein: CASSFDGQPGEKLFF
J gene: TRBJ1-4
D gene: .
V gene: TRBV7-2
clone size: .

CDR3 DNA: TGCGCCAGCAGCTTGGCCACAGGCAGCACAGATACGCAGTATTTT
CDR3 protein: CASSLATGSTDTQYF
J gene: TRBJ2-3
D gene: .
V gene: TRBV5-1
clone size: .

CDR3 DNA: TGTGCCAGCTCACCGAGGCAGAACTCCTACGAGCAGTACTTC
CDR3 protein: CASSPRQNSYEQYF
J gene: TRBJ2-7
D gene: .
V gene: TRBV18
clone size: .

CDR3 DNA: TGTGCCAGCTCACCTACGCGGGAAGAGACCCAGTACTTC
CDR3 protein: CASSPTREETQYF
J gene: TRBJ2-5
D gene: .
V gene: TRBV18
clone size: .

CDR3 DNA: TGTGCCAGCAGCTACCGCGAAACGACCAGGGCCGGGGAGCTGTTTTTT
CDR3 protein: CASSYRETTRAGELFF
J gene: TRBJ2-2
D gene: .
V gene: TRBV7-2
clone size: .

CDR3 DNA: TGTGCCAGCCGAGAGGACTATAATTCACCCCTCCACTTT
CDR3 protein: CASREDYNSPLHF
J gene: TRBJ1-6
D gene: .
V gene: TRBV28
clone size: once

CDR3 DNA: TGTGCCAGCAGCCAATTCCGCAGGGACTCTGGGGCCAACGTCCTGACTTTC
CDR3 protein: CASSQFRRDSGANVLTF
J gene: TRBJ2-6
D gene: .
V gene: TRBV3-1/TRBV3-2
clone size: .

CDR3 DNA: TGTGCCAGCAGCCGGACAGCCCTCTATGGCTACACCTTC
CDR3 protein: CASSRTALYGYTF
J gene: TRBJ1-2
D gene: .
V gene: TRBV7-2
clone size: .

CDR3 DNA: TGCGCCAGCAGCTTGGCCAGGGTGGATACGCAGTATTTT
CDR3 protein: CASSLARVDTQYF
J gene: TRBJ2-3
D gene: .
V gene: TRBV5-1
clone size: .

CDR3 DNA: TGTGCCAGCAGCCCACCGTCCGCGAAAGAGACCCAGTACTTC
CDR3 protein: CASSPPSAKETQYF
J gene: TRBJ2-5
D gene: .
V gene: TRBV7-2
clone size: .

CDR3 DNA: TGTGCCAGCACCAAGAGCGGGGACTCCTACAATGAGCAGTTCTTC
CDR3 protein: CASTKSGDSYNEQFF
J gene: TRBJ2-1
D gene: TRBD2
V gene: TRBV7-2
clone size: .

CDR3 DNA: TGCAGCGTTGCCCGACAGGCAACTAGCACAGATACGCAGTATTTT
CDR3 protein: CSVARQATSTDTQYF
J gene: TRBJ2-3
D gene: .
V gene: TRBV29-1
clone size: .

CDR3 DNA: TGTGCCAGCAGCGCTGACAGGGACACTGAAGCTTTCTTT
CDR3 protein: CASSADRDTEAFF
J gene: TRBJ1-1
D gene: TRBD1
V gene: TRBV11-3
clone size: .

CDR3 DNA: TGCGCCAGCAGTGACGCCGGGGGGTTGTACACCGGGGAGCTGTTTTTT
CDR3 protein: CASSDAGGLYTGELFF
J gene: TRBJ2-2
D gene: TRBD2
V gene: TRBV10-2
clone size: .

CDR3 DNA: TGTGCCAGCAGCTTGGTCGGGACAGAGAACACCGGGGAGCTGTTTTTT
CDR3 protein: CASSLVGTENTGELFF
J gene: TRBJ2-2
D gene: TRBD1
V gene: TRBV5-6
clone size: .

CDR3 DNA: TGTGCCAGCAGCTTAGGAGGACAACCTTCGGCTTTCTTT
CDR3 protein: CASSLGGQPSAFF
J gene: TRBJ1-1
D gene: .
V gene: TRBV7-2
clone size: .

CDR3 DNA: TGTGCCTGGAATGGGGGGTCCAACGAGCAGTACTTC
CDR3 protein: CAWNGGSNEQYF
J gene: TRBJ2-7
D gene: .
V gene: TRBV30
clone size: .

CDR3 DNA: TGTGCCAGCAGCTTATACGGGGGGAGGGTGGAGAAAGCTTTCTTT
CDR3 protein: CASSLYGGRVEKAFF
J gene: TRBJ1-1
D gene: .
V gene: TRBV13
clone size: .

CDR3 DNA: TGTGCCACCAGTGATTCTAAGAGCTCCTACGAGCAGTACTTC
CDR3 protein: CATSDSKSSYEQYF
J gene: TRBJ2-7
D gene: .
V gene: TRBV24-1
clone size: .

CDR3 DNA: TGTGCTAGCAGCCGGCGTGGCGGGACGAACACCGGGGAGCTGTTTTTT
CDR3 protein: CASSRRGGTNTGELFF
J gene: TRBJ2-2
D gene: .
V gene: TRBV4-2
clone size: .

CDR3 DNA: TGTGCCAGCACCCCAGGGGGTTACCCAGATGGGGACTATAATTCACCCCTCCACTTT
CDR3 protein: CASTPGGYPDGDYNSPLHF
J gene: TRBJ1-6
D gene: TRBD1
V gene: TRBV2
clone size: .

CDR3 DNA: TGTGCCAGCAGCCAACGGCAGGGGGACGAGCAGTACTTC
CDR3 protein: CASSQRQGDEQYF
J gene: TRBJ2-7
D gene: TRBD1
V gene: TRBV4-2
clone size: .

CDR3 DNA: TGCGCCAGCAGCCCCTCGGGACAGTTAAACACTGAAGCTTTCTTT
CDR3 protein: CASSPSGQLNTEAFF
J gene: TRBJ1-1
D gene: TRBD1
V gene: TRBV4-1
clone size: .

CDR3 DNA: TGTGCCAGCTCACCAAGCTCTAGCGGCAATGAGCAGTTCTTC
CDR3 protein: CASSPSSSGNEQFF
J gene: TRBJ2-1
D gene: TRBD2
V gene: TRBV18
clone size: once